This T cell receptor beta chain is drawn from a study of blood T cell repertoires in COVID-19. Turning to the study itself: The study drew acute and convalescent COVID-19 samples from the United States, Italy and Spain. PBMCs, B-cell-depleted T cells, or T cells provided the cDNA or gDNA that made up the material.

Germline V CDR1 and CDR2: SNHLY, FYNNEI. The CDR3 extends over 13 amino acids. The V gene lost 5 bases and the J gene lost 8 bases, with 12 bases spanning the gap. Per the study methods: How many nucleated cells were present was estimated from reference gene primer amplification. Sequencing used immunoSEQ multiplex PCR; TCRdb keeps in-frame clones, though not all of them. For V, J and clone size, that table is used; D and trimming come from the DNA. The table has 57,000 or so clones, 70% to 85% seen once. The specimen sequenced was peripheral blood. The chain links TRBV2 to TRBJ1-4, with D maybe TRBD1 (6 bases). This TCR came from a woman aged 80 or over with active or convalescent COVID-19. In DNA form, the CDR3 reads TGTGCCAGCAGTCGGACAGTGGGCGAAAAACTGTTTTTT. Residues: CASSRTVGEKLFF.